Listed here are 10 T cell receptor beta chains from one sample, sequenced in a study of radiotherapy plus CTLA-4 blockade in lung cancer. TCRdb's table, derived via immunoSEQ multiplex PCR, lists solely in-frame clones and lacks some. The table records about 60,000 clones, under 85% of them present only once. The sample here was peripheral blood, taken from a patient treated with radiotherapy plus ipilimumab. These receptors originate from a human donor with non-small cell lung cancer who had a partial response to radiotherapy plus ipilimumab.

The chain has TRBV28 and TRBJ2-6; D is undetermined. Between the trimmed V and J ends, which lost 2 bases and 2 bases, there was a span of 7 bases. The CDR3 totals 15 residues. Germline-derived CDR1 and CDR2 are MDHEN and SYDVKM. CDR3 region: CASSLLGAGANVLTF. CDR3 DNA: TGTGCCAGCAGTTTACTGGGCGCTGGGGCCAACGTCCTGACTTTC.

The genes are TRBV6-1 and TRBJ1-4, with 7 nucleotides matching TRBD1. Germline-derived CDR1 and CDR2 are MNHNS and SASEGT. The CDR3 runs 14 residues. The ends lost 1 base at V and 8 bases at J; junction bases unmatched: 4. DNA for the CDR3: TGTGCCAGCAGTGAAGGAGGGACAGAAGAAAAACTGTTTTTT. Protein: CASSEGGTEEKLFF.

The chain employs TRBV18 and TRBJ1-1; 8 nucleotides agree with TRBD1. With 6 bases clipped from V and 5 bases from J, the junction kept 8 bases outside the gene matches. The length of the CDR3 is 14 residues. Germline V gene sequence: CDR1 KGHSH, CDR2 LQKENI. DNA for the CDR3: TGTGCCAGCTCCCCAACAGGGGGATTTACTGAAGCTTTCTTT. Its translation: CASSPTGGFTEAFF.

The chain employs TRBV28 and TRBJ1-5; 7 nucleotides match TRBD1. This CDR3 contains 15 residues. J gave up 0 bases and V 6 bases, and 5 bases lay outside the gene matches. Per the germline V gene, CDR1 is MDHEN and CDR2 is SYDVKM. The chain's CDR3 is CASSLGQVSNQPQHF. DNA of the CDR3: TGTGCCAGCAGCCTTGGACAGGTTAGCAATCAGCCCCAGCATTTT.

This chain's CDR3 is CASSAGGTYNEQFF. The CDR3 DNA follows: TGTGCCAGCAGCGCGGGGGGTACCTACAATGAGCAGTTCTTC. This chain joins TRBV5-4 and TRBJ2-1; 8 nucleotides agree with TRBD2. Trimming removed 4 bases from V and 2 bases from J; junction bases left unmatched: 2. There are 14 residues in the CDR3. The V gene's germline CDR1 is SGHNT and CDR2 YYREEE (reference sequence).

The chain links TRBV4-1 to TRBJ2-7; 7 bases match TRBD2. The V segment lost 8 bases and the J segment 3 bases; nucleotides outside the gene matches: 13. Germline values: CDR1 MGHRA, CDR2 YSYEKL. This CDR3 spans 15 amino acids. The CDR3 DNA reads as TGCGCCAGCCAGCGGTCTCTAGCGGAGAGCTACGAGCAGTACTTC. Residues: CASQRSLAESYEQYF.

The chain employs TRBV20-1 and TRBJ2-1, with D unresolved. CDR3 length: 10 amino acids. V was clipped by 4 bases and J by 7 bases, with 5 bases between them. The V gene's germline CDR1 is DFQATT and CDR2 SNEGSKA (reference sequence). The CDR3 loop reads CSAMRNEQFF. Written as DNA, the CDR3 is TGCAGTGCTATGCGGAATGAGCAGTTCTTC.

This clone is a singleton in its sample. In nucleotides, the CDR3 is TGTGCCAGCAACACGCTTTCAGGACAGGGGGACACTGAAGCTTTCTTT. This translates into CASNTLSGQGDTEAFF. The rearrangement uses TRBV27 and TRBJ1-1, with TRBD1 identical over 10 bases. From germline, CDR1 is MNHEY and CDR2 SMNVEV (reference sequence). This CDR3 is built from 16 residues. J lost 3 bases, V lost 7 bases, and 11 bases had no gene match.

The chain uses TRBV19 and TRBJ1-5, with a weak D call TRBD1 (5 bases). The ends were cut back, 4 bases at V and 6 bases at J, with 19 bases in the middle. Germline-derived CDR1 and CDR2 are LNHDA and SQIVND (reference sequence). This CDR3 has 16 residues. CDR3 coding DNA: TGTGCCAGTAGTACCACCAGGGTATCATCGGGTCAGCCCCAGCATTTT. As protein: CASSTTRVSSGQPQHF.

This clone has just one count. The CDR3 loop reads CATTAGGREKLFF. CDR3 in DNA: TGTGCCACCACCGCGGGGGGACGGGAAAAACTGTTTTTT. This sequence joins TRBV15 and TRBJ1-4; TRBD1 is a possible D gene (5 bases). V lost 7 bases and J lost 8, with 14 bases in between. Germline V CDR1 and CDR2: LNHNV, YYDKDF (reference sequence). The CDR3 extends over 13 amino acids.